The T cell receptor (beta chain) under discussion was sequenced for a study of CD8 T cells in Susac syndrome. An input of roughly 0.45 to 1 ug of RNA was subjected to reverse transcription using random hexamers. A single record per CDR3 protein comes from TCRdb applying MiXCR to the immunoSEQ multiplex PCR reads. The repertoire includes 200,000 or so distinct CDR3 sequences, approximately 94% of them detected once, and approximately 0.1% sits in the top ten. Material for sequencing was CD4+ T cells from PBMCs. The clonotype was recovered from a human donor with multiple sclerosis.

Written as DNA, the CDR3 is TGCAGTGCTGGGGCCAACTCTGGAAACACCATATATTTT. It specifies CSAGANSGNTIYF. The V and J genes are TRBV20-1 and TRBJ1-3; a possible D gene is TRBD1 (5 bases). CDR1 and CDR2 (germline): DFQATT, SNEGSKA (reference sequence). The CDR3 length is 13 residues. Trimming removed 5 bases at V and 0 bases at J, with 8 bases between.